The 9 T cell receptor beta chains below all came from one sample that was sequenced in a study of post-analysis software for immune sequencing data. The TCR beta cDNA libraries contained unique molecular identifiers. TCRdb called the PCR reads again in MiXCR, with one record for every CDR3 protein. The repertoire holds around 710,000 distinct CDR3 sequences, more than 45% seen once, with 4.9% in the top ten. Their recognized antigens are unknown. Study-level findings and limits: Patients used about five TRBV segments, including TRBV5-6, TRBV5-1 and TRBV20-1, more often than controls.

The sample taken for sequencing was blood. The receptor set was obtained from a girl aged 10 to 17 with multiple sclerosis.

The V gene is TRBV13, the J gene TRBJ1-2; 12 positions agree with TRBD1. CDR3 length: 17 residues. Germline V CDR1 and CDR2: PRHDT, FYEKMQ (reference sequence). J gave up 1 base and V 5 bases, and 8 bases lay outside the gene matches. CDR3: CASSPGQGARLNYGYTF. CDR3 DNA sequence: TGTGCCAGCAGCCCGGGACAGGGGGCGCGACTTAACTATGGCTACACCTTC.

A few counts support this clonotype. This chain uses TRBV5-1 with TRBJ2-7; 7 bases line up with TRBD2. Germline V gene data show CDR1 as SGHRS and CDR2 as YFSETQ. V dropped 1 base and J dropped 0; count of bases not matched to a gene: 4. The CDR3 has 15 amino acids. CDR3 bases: TGCGCCAGCAGCTTGATCGGCGGGAGCTCCTACGAGCAGTACTTC. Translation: CASSLIGGSSYEQYF.

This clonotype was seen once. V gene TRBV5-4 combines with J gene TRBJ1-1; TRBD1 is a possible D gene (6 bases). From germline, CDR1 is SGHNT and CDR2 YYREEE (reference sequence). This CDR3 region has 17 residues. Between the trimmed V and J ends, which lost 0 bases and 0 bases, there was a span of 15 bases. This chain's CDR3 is CASSLALSGALNTEAFF. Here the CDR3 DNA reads TGTGCCAGCAGCTTGGCTCTCTCAGGGGCCTTGAACACTGAAGCTTTCTTT.

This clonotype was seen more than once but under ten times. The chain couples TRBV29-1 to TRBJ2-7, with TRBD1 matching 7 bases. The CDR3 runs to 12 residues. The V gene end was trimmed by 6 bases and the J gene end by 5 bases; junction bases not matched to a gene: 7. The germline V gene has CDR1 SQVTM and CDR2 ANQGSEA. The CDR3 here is CSVKTGPHEQYF. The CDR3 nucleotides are TGCAGCGTAAAGACAGGGCCGCACGAGCAGTACTTC.

The DNA for the CDR3 is TGTGCCAGCAGAACAACAGGGGTGACACCCTACGAGCAGTACTTC. Residues: CASRTTGVTPYEQYF. The chain carries TRBV6-6 and TRBJ2-7; 7 nucleotides line up with TRBD1. From germline, CDR1 is MNHNY and CDR2 SVGAGI (reference sequence). This CDR3 is 15 amino acids long. J lost 2 bases, V lost 6 bases, and 10 bases had no gene match.

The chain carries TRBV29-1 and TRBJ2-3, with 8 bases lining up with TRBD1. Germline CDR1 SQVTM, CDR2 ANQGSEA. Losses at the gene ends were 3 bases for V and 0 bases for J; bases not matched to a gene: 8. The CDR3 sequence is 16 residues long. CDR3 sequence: CSVDGKDRESTDTQYF. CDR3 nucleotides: TGCAGCGTTGATGGGAAGGACAGGGAGAGCACAGATACGCAGTATTTT.

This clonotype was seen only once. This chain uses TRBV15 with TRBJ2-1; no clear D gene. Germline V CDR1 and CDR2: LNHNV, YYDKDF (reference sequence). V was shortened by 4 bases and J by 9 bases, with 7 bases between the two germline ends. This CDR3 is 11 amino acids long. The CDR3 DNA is TGTGCCACCAGCACCGACGTTGAGCAGTTCTTC. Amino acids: CATSTDVEQFF.

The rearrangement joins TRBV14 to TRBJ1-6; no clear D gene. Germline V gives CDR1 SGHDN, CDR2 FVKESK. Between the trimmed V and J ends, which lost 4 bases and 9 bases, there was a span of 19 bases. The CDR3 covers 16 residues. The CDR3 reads CASSPTGRGEASPLHF. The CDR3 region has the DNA TGTGCCAGCAGCCCCACCGGTCGGGGAGAGGCTTCACCCCTCCACTTT.

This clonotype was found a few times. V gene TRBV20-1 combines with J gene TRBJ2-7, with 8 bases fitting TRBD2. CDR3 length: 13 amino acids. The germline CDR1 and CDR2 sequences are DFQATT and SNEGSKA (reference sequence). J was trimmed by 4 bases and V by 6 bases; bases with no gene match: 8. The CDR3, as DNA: TGCAGTGCCCTAGCGGGCCTGAATTACGAGCAGTACTTC. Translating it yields CSALAGLNYEQYF.